This T cell receptor beta chain was sequenced for a study of vaccination and CD4 T cells after COVID-19. Study-level information: The authors exposed cells to overlapping spike peptides derived from SARS-CoV-2, HCoV-NL63, HCoV-OC43 and HCoV-229E.

The CDR3 totals 14 residues. V lost 5 bases to trimming and J lost 3 bases, with 16 bases between them. Germline V gene data show CDR1 as DFQATT and CDR2 as SNEGSKA (reference sequence). This clonotype was detected only a few times. Its antigen is unknown. Findings and caveats of the study: Spike mono-reactivity was found in 304 of the 307 vaccine-specific clones identified in convalescent patients. Median numbers of SARS-CoV-2-reactive clonotypes increased from around 20 to 38 (not a significant change).

With the Oncomine TCR Beta short-read assay, DNA from cultured CD4+ T cells was sequenced. MiXCR, run by TCRdb on the PCR reads, gives a single entry per CDR3 protein. The sample has 25,000 to 30,000 distinct CDR3 sequences, around two fifths seen once. Noted time point: late sampling 161 to 241 days after vaccination in a few convalescent patients. Treatment of the sample: roughly 10-day PBMC culture with coronavirus spike peptide pools or control peptides (ViraFEST assay). The rearrangement uses TRBV20-1 and TRBJ1-2; D call uncertain. Sequencing used CD4+ T cells from blood, cultured in vitro, obtained about 7 months after SARS-CoV-2 vaccination. The source of this sequence is a human donor who had recovered from COVID-19. Written as DNA, the CDR3 is TGCAGTGCTCCCTTGGAAACGAACTACTATGGCTACACCTTC. It encodes CSAPLETNYYGYTF.